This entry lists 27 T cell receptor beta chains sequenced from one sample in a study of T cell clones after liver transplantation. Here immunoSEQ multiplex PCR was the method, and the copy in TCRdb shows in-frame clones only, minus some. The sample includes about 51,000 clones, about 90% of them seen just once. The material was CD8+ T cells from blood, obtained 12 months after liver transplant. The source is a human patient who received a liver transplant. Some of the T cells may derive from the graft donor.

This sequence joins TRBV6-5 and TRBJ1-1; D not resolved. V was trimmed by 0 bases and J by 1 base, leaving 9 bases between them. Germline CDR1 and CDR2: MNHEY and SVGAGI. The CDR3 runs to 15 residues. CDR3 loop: CASSYSIRTNTEAFF. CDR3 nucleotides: TGTGCCAGCAGTTACTCGATTCGAACGAACACTGAAGCTTTCTTT.

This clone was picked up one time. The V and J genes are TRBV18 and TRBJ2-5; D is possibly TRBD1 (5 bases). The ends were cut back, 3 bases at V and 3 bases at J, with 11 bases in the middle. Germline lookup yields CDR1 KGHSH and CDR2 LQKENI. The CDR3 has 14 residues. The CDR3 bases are TGTGCCAGCTCACCGTGGGGCAGCAAAGAGACCCAGTACTTC. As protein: CASSPWGSKETQYF.

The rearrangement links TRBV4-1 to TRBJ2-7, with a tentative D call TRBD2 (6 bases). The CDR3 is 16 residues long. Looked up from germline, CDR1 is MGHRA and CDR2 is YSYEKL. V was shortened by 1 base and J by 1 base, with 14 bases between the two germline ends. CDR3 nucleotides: TGCGCCAGCAGCCAAGGGACGGGGAGGAGTTCCTACGAGCAGTACTTC. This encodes CASSQGTGRSSYEQYF.

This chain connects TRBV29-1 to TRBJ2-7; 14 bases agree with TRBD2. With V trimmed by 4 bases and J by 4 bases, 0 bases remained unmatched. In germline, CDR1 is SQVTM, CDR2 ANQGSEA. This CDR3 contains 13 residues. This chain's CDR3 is CSVGTSGRYEQYF. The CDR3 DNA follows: TGCAGCGTTGGGACTAGCGGGAGGTACGAGCAGTACTTC.

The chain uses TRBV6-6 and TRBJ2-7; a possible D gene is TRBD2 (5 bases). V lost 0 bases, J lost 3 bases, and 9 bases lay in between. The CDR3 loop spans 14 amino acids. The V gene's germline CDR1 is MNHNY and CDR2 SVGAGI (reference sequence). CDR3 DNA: TGTGCCAGCAGTTACTCGAGGGCTGTCTACGAGCAGTACTTC. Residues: CASSYSRAVYEQYF.

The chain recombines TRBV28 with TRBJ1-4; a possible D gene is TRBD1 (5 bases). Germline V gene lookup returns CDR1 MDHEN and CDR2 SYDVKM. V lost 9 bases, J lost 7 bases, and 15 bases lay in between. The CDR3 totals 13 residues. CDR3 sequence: CASRRGFGEKLFF. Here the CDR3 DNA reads TGTGCCAGTCGCCGGGGGTTTGGTGAAAAACTGTTTTTT.

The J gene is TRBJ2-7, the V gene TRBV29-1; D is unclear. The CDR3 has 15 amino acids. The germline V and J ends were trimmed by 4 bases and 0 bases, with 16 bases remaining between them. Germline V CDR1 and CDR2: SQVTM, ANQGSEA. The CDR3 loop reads CSVGRQDTNSYEQYF. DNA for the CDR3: TGCAGCGTTGGTCGGCAGGATACGAACTCCTACGAGCAGTACTTC.

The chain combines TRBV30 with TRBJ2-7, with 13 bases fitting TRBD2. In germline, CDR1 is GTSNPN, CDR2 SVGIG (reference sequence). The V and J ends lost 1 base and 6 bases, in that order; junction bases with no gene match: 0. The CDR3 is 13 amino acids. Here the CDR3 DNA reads TGTGCCTGGAGTGGACTAGCGGGAGGCGAGCAGTACTTC. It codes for CAWSGLAGGEQYF.

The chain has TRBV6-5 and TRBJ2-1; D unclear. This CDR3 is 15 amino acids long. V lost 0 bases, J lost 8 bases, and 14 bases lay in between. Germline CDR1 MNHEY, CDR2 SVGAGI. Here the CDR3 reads CASSYSSLLSDEQFF. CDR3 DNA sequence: TGTGCCAGCAGTTACTCGAGTCTACTAAGCGATGAGCAGTTCTTC.

CDR3 loop: CASSSGPGTEQFF. The CDR3, as DNA: TGTGCCAGCAGCTCGGGTCCGGGTACTGAGCAGTTCTTC. V and J are TRBV11-3 and TRBJ2-1; no clear D. V lost 4 bases to trimming and J lost 9 bases, with 13 bases between them. The CDR3 totals 13 residues. Germline V gives CDR1 SGHNT, CDR2 YENEEA.

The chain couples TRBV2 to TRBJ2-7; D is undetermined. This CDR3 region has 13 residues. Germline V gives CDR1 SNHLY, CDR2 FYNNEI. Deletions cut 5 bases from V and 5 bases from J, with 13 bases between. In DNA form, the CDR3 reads TGTGCCAGCAGTCCGACCCTTATTCACGAGCAGTACTTC. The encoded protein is CASSPTLIHEQYF. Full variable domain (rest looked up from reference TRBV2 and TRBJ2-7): EPEVTQTPSHQVTQMGQEVILRCVPISNHLYFYWYRQILGQKVEFLVSFYNNEISEKSEIFDDQFSVERPDGSNFTLKIRSTKLEDSAMYFCASSPTLIHEQYFGPGTRLTVT.

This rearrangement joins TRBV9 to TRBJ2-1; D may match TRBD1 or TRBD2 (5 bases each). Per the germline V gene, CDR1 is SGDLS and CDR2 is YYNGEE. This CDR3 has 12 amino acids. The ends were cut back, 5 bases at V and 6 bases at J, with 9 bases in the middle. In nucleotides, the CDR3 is TGTGCCAGCAGTCCAGGGACCAATGAGCAGTTCTTC. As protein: CASSPGTNEQFF.

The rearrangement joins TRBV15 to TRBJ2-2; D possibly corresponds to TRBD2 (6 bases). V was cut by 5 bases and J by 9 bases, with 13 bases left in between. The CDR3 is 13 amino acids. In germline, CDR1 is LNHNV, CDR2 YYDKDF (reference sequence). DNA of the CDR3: TGTGCCACCAGCCCCCCAGGGAGGTGGGAGCTGTTTTTT. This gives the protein CATSPPGRWELFF.

Here the CDR3 DNA reads TGTGCCAGCACTCCCGAGGGGGGAACACACTACAATGAGCAGTTCTTC. Translated, it gives CASTPEGGTHYNEQFF. The chain combines TRBV9 with TRBJ2-1; D could derive from TRBD1 or TRBD2 (6 bases each). Germline CDR1 is SGDLS and CDR2 is YYNGEE. The CDR3 is 16 amino acids. The V end lost 6 bases, the J end lost 3 bases, and 19 bases lay between the germline ends.

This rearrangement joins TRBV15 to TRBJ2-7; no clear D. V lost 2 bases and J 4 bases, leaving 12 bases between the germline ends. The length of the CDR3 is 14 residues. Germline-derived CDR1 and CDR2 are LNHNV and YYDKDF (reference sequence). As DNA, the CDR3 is TGTGCCACCAGCAGATATGGACGCATTTACGAGCAGTACTTC. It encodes CATSRYGRIYEQYF.

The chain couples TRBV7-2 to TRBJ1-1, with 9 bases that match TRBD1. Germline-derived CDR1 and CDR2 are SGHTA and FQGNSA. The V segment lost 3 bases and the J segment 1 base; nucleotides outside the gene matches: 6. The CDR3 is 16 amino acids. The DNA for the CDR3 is TGTGCCAGCAGCTTCCCCGGGACAGGGTGGAACACTGAAGCTTTCTTT. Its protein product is CASSFPGTGWNTEAFF.

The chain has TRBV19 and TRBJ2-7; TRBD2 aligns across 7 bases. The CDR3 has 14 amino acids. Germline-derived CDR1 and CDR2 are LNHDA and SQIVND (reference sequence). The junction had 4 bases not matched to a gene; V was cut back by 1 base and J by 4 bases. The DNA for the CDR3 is TGTGCCAGTAGTATAGGGGGGGGATCTTACGAGCAGTACTTC. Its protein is CASSIGGGSYEQYF.

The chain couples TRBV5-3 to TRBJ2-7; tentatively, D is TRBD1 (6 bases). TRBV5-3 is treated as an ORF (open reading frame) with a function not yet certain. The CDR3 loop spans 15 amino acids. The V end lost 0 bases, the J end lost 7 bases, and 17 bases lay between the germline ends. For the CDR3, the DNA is TGTGCCAGAAGCTTGGCCTCGGACAGTAGCACAGAGCAGTACTTC. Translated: CARSLASDSSTEQYF.

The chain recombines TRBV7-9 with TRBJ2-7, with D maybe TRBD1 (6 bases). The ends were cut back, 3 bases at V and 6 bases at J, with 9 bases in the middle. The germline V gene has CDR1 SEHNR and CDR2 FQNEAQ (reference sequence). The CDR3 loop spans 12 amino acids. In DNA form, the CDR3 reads TGTGCCAGCAGCTTTGGCAGGGGCGAGCAGTACTTC. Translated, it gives CASSFGRGEQYF.

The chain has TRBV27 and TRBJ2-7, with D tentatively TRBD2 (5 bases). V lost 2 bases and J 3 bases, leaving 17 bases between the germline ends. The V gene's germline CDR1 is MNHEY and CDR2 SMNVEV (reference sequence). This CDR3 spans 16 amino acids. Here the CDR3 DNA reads TGTGCCAGCAGTTTAGGTCGACGGAGGCGCGGCTACGAGCAGTACTTC. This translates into CASSLGRRRRGYEQYF.

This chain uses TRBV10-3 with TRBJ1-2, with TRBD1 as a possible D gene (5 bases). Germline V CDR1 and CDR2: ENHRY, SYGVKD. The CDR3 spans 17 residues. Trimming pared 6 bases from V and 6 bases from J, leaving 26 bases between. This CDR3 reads CAISPGKGAEASDGYTF. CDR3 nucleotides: TGTGCCATCAGCCCCGGAAAAGGGGCCGAGGCCTCCGATGGCTACACCTTC.

In DNA, the CDR3 is TGTGCCAGCAGTTCTCTACCGGGACAGTGGGTCTACGAGCAGTACTTC. Translation gives CASSSLPGQWVYEQYF. The chain recombines TRBV28 with TRBJ2-7, with TRBD1 matching 7 bases. CDR3 size: 16 residues. V lost 4 bases, J lost 3 bases, and 12 bases stayed unmatched. The V gene's germline CDR1 is MDHEN and CDR2 SYDVKM.

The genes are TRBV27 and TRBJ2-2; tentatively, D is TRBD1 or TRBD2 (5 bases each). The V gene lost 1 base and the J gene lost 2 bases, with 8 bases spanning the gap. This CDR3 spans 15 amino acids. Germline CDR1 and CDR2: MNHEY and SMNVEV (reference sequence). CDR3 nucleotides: TGTGCCAGCAGTTTATGGGACCCCAACACCGGGGAGCTGTTTTTT. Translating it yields CASSLWDPNTGELFF.

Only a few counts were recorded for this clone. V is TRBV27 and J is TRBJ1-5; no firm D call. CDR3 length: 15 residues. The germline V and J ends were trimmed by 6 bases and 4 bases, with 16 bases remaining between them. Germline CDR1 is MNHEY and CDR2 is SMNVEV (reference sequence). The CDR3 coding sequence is TGTGCCAGCAGCCCTACCAAAGCTGGGAATCAGCCCCAGCATTTT. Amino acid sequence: CASSPTKAGNQPQHF.

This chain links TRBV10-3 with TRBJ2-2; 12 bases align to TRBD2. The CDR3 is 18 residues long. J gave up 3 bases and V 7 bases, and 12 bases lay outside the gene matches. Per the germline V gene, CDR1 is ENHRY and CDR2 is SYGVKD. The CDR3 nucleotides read TGTGCCATCAAATCGTCGCTAGCGGGAGGGCCGGACACCGGGGAGCTGTTTTTT. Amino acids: CAIKSSLAGGPDTGELFF.

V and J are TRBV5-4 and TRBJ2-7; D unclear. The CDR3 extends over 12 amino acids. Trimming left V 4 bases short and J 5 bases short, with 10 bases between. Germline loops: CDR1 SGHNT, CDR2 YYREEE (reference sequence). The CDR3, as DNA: TGTGCCAGCAGCCTAAACCCTGACGAGCAGTACTTC. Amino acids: CASSLNPDEQYF.

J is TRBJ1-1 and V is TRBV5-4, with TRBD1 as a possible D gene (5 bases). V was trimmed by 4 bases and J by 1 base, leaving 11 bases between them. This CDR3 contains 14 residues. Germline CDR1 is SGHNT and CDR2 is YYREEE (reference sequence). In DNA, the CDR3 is TGTGCCAGCAGCCACGGGACTCAGAACACTGAAGCTTTCTTT. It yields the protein CASSHGTQNTEAFF.